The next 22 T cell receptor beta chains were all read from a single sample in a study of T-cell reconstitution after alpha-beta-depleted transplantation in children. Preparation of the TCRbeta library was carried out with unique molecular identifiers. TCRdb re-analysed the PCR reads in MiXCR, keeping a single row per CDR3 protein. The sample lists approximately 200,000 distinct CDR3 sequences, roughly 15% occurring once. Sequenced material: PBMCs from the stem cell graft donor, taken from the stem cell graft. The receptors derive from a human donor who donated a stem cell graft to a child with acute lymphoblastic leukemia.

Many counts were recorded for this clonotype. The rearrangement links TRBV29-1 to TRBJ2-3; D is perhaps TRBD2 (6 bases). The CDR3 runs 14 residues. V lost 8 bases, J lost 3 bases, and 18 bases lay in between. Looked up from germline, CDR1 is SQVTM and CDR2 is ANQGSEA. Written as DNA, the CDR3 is TGCAGCCATGGAGGGCCATCGCCGACAGATACGCAGTATTTT. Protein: CSHGGPSPTDTQYF.

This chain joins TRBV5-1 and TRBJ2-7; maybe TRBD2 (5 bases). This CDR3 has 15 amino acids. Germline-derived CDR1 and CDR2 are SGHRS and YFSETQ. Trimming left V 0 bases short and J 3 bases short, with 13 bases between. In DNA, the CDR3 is TGCGCCAGCAGCTTGGTTATTGGCGGGTACTACGAGCAGTACTTC. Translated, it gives CASSLVIGGYYEQYF.

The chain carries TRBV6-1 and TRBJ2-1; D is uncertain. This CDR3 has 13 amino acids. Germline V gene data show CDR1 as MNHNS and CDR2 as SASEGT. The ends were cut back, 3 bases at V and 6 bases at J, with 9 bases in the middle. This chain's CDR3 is CASSEIILNEQFF. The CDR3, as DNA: TGTGCCAGCAGTGAGATCATCCTCAATGAGCAGTTCTTC.

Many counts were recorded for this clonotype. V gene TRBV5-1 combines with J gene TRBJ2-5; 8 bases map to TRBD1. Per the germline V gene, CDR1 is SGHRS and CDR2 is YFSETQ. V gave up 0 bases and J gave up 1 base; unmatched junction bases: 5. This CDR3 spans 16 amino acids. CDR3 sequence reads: CASSLAPDRVQETQYF. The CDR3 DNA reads TGCGCCAGCAGCTTGGCCCCGGACAGGGTCCAAGAGACCCAGTACTTC. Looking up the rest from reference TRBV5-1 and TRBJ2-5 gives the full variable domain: KAGVTQTPRYLIKTRGQQVTLSCSPISGHRSVSWYQQTPGQGLQFLFEYFSETQRNKGNFPGRFSGRQFSNSRSEMNVSTLELGDSALYLCASSLAPDRVQETQYFGPGTRLLVL.

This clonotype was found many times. The CDR3 sequence: CASSVDRRNGYTF. DNA of the CDR3: TGTGCCAGCAGCGTAGACAGGCGAAATGGCTACACCTTC. The chain links TRBV9 to TRBJ1-2, with D perhaps TRBD1 (5 bases). This CDR3 has 13 amino acids. CDR1 SGDLS and CDR2 YYNGEE come from the germline V gene. V lost 0 bases to trimming and J lost 6 bases, with 9 bases between them.

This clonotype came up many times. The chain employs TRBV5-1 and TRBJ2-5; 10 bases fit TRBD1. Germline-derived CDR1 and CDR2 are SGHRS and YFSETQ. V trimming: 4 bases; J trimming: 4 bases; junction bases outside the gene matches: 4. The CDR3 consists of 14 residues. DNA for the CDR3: TGCGCCAGCAGCCGGGACAGGGGATCAGAGACCCAGTACTTC. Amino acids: CASSRDRGSETQYF.

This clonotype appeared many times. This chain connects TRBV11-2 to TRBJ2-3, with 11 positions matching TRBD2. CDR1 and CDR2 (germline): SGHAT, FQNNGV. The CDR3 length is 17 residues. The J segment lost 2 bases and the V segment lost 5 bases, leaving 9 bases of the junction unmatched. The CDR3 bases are TGTGCCAGCAGCCCCGGGACTAGCGGCAGACTCACAGATACGCAGTATTTT. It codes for CASSPGTSGRLTDTQYF. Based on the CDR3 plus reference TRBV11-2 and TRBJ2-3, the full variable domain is EAGVAQSPRYKIIEKRQSVAFWCNPISGHATLYWYQQILGQGPKLLIQFQNNGVVDDSQLPKDRFSAERLKGVDSTLKIQPAKLEDSAVYLCASSPGTSGRLTDTQYFGPGTRLTVL.

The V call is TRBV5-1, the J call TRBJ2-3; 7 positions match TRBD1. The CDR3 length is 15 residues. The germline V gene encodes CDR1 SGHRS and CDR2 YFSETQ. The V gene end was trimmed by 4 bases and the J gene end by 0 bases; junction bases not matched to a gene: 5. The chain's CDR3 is CASSTDRVSTDTQYF. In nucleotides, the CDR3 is TGCGCCAGCAGCACCGACAGGGTTAGCACAGATACGCAGTATTTT. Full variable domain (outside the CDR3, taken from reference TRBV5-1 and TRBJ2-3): KAGVTQTPRYLIKTRGQQVTLSCSPISGHRSVSWYQQTPGQGLQFLFEYFSETQRNKGNFPGRFSGRQFSNSRSEMNVSTLELGDSALYLCASSTDRVSTDTQYFGPGTRLTVL.

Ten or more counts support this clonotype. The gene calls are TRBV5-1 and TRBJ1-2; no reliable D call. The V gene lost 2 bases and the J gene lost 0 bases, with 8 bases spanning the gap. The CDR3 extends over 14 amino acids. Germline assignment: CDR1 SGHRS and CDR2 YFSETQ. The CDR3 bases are TGCGCCAGCAGCTTACAGCGAGCTAACTATGGCTACACCTTC. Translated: CASSLQRANYGYTF.

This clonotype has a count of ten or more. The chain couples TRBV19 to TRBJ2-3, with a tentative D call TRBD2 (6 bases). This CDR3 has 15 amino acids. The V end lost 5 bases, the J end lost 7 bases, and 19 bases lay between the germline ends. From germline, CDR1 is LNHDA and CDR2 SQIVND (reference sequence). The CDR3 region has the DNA TGTGCCAGTAGTGTGGCGGGACTTTATGCAAATACGCAGTATTTT. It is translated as CASSVAGLYANTQYF.

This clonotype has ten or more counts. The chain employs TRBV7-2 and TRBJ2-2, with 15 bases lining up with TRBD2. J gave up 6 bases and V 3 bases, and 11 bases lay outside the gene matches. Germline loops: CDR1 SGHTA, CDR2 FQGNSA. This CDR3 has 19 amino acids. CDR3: CASSLAGTSGRRRAGELFF. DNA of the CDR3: TGTGCCAGCAGCTTGGCCGGGACTAGCGGGAGGAGGCGGGCCGGGGAGCTGTTTTTT.

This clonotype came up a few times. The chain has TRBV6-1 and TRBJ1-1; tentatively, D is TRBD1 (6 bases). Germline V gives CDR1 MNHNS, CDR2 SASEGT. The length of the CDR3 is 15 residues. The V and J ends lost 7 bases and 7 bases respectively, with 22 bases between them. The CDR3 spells CASTLGQYPKIEAFF. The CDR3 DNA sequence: TGTGCCAGCACCCTAGGACAGTATCCTAAGATTGAAGCTTTCTTT.

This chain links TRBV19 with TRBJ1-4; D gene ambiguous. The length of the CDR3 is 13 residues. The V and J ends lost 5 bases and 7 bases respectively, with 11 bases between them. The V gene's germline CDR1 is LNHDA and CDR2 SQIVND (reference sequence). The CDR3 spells CASSPNMGEKLFF. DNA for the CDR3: TGTGCCAGTAGTCCCAACATGGGTGAAAAACTGTTTTTT.

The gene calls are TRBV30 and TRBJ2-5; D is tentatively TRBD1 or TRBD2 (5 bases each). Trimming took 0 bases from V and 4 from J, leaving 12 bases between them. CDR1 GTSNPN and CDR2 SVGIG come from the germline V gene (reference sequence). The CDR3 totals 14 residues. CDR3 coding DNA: TGTGCCTGGAGTGTTCGGGCTGGGGGAGAGACCCAGTACTTC. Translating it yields CAWSVRAGGETQYF. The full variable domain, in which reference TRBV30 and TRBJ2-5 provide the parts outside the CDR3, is SQTIHQWPATLVQPVGSPLSLECTVEGTSNPNLYWYRQAAGRGLQLLFYSVGIGQISSEVPQNLSASRPQDRQFILSSKKLLLSDSGFYLCAWSVRAGGETQYFGPGTRLLVL.

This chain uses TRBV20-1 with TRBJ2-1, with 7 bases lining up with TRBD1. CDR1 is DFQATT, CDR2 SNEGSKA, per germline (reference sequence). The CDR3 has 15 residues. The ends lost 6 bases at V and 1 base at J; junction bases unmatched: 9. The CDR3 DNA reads TGCAGTGCAAAACAGGGGCAGGGGTCCTACAATGAGCAGTTCTTC. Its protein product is CSAKQGQGSYNEQFF.

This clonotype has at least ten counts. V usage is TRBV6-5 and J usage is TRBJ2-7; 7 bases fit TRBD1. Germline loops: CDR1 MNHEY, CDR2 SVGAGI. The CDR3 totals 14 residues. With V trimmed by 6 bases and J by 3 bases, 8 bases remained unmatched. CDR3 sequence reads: CASSFGTVNYEQYF. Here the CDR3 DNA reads TGTGCCAGCAGCTTCGGGACAGTAAACTACGAGCAGTACTTC.

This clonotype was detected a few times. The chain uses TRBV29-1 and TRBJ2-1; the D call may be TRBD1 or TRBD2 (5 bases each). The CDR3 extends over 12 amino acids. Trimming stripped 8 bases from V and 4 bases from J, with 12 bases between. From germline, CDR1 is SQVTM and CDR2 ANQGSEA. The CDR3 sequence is CSTGTEYNEQFF. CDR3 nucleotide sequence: TGCAGCACCGGGACGGAATACAATGAGCAGTTCTTC.

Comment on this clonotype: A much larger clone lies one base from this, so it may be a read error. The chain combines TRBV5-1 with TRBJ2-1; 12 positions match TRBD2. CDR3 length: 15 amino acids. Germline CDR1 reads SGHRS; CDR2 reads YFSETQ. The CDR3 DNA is TGCGCCAGCAGCACCGGACTAGCGGGACTCAATGAGCAGTTGTTC. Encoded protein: CASSTGLAGLNEQLF. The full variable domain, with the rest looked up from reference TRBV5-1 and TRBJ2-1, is KAGVTQTPRYLIKTRGQQVTLSCSPISGHRSVSWYQQTPGQGLQFLFEYFSETQRNKGNFPGRFSGRQFSNSRSEMNVSTLELGDSALYLCASSTGLAGLNEQLFGPGTRLTVL.

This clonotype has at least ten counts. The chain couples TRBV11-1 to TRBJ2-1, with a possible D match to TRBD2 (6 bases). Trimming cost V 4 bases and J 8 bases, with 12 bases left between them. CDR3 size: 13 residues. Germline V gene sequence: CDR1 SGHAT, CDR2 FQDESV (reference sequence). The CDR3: CASSSHLADEQFF. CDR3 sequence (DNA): TGTGCCAGCAGCTCCCACTTAGCGGATGAGCAGTTCTTC.

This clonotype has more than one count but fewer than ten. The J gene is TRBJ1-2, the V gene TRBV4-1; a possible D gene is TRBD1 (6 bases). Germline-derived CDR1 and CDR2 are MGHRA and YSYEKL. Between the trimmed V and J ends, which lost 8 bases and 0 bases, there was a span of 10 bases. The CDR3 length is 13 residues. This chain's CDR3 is CASQDRSNYGYTF. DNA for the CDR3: TGCGCCAGCCAAGACAGGTCTAACTATGGCTACACCTTC.

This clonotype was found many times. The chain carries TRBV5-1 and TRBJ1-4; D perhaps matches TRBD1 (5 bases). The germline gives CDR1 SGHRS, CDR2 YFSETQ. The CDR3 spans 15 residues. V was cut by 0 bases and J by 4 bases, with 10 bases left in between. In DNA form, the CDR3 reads TGCGCCAGCAGCTTGGCCGGGGCGGATAATGAAAAACTGTTTTTT. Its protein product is CASSLAGADNEKLFF.

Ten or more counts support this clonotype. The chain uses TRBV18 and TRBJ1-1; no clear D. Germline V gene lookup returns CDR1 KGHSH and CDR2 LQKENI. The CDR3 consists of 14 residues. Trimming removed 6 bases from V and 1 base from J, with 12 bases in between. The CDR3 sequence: CASSKRGENTEAFF. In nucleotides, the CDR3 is TGTGCCAGCTCTAAACGCGGGGAGAACACTGAAGCTTTCTTT.